A single sample gave rise to the 22 T cell receptor beta chains below, sequenced in a study of vaccination and CD4 T cells after COVID-19. These TCRs' antigens remain unknown. Treatment meaning: approximately nine-day PBMC culture with coronavirus spike peptide pools or control peptides (ViraFEST assay). Collection of the unexposed donor's CD4+ T cells took place before the COVID-19 pandemic (2011-2018). An Oncomine TCR Beta short-read assay was used to sequence the DNA from cultured CD4+ T cells. TCRdb reprocessed the PCR reads with MiXCR, giving one entry per CDR3 protein. The table shows around 7,000 distinct CDR3 sequences, with around 46% occurring only once. The material sequenced was CD4+ T cells from blood, cultured in vitro. The receptors derive from a human donor in good health.

The chain links TRBV29-1 to TRBJ1-1, with 8 bases matching TRBD1. The CDR3 sequence is 12 residues long. After removal of 6 bases from V and 1 base from J, the junction contained 1 base not matched to a gene. CDR1 SQVTM and CDR2 ANQGSEA come from the germline V gene. DNA of the CDR3: TGCAGCGTCGGACAGGGGAACACTGAAGCTTTCTTT. This encodes CSVGQGNTEAFF.

This clonotype was counted only a few times. The V and J genes are TRBV10-3 and TRBJ1-5; D is unresolved. The CDR3 has 12 amino acids. With 6 bases removed from V and 1 base from J, the gap between germline ends came to 4 bases. Germline lookup yields CDR1 ENHRY and CDR2 SYGVKD. CDR3 in amino acids: CAISGSNQPQHF. The CDR3 DNA follows: TGTGCCATCAGCGGCAGCAATCAGCCCCAGCATTTT.

The chain recombines TRBV30 with TRBJ2-3; D remains ambiguous. The CDR3 runs to 11 residues. Per germline, CDR1 GTSNPN and CDR2 SVGIG (reference sequence). V was pared by 2 bases and J by 6 bases, with 6 bases between. The CDR3 DNA follows: TGTGCCTGGAGTTTCAGGGATACGCAGTATTTT. Its translation: CAWSFRDTQYF.

In this sample, this clonotype turned up a few times. The chain recombines TRBV20-1 with TRBJ1-5; D uncertain. The germline V and J ends were trimmed by 3 bases and 1 base, with 10 bases remaining between them. Germline CDR1 reads DFQATT; CDR2 reads SNEGSKA (reference sequence). This CDR3 is built from 14 residues. CDR3 bases: TGCAGTGCTAGCGGGCTGGGCAGCAATCAGCCCCAGCATTTT. It codes for CSASGLGSNQPQHF.

The chain recombines TRBV6-2 or TRBV6-3 with TRBJ1-6, with 8 bases fitting TRBD1. From germline, CDR1 is MNHEY and CDR2 SVGEGT. Trimming took 6 bases from V and 10 from J; bases not matched to a gene: 8. The CDR3 totals 14 residues. The DNA for the CDR3 is TGTGCCAGCAGACCAGACAGGGGAGGGTCACCCCTCCACTTT. This codes for CASRPDRGGSPLHF.

The V and J genes are TRBV5-1 and TRBJ2-7; 9 bases line up with TRBD2. This CDR3 comprises 17 residues. The V gene end was trimmed by 3 bases and the J gene end by 6 bases; junction bases not matched to a gene: 16. Germline V gives CDR1 SGHRS, CDR2 YFSETQ. The CDR3 spells CASSWETSGSFPSEQYF. CDR3 sequence (DNA): TGCGCCAGCAGCTGGGAGACTAGCGGTTCCTTCCCCAGCGAGCAGTACTTC.

The CDR3 region has the DNA TGCAGCGCCCGAAATATGATTGGACAGGGGGCGAGGACAGATACGCAGTATTTT. Its translation: CSARNMIGQGARTDTQYF. V and J are TRBV29-1 and TRBJ2-3, with 11 nucleotides matching TRBD1. In germline, CDR1 is SQVTM, CDR2 ANQGSEA. CDR3 length equals 18 residues. V lost 7 bases, J lost 3 bases, and 18 bases stayed unmatched.

This clonotype turned up a few times. This rearrangement joins TRBV7-2 to TRBJ2-7; 7 bases are shared with TRBD2. There are 15 residues in the CDR3. Germline assignment: CDR1 SGHTA and CDR2 FQGNSA. Unmatched junction bases numbered 7, after V lost 1 base and J lost 4 bases. The CDR3, as DNA: TGTGCCAGCAGCTTAGAGGCGGGAGTAGTTTACGAGCAGTACTTC. This translates into CASSLEAGVVYEQYF.

This clonotype was observed a few times. V is TRBV24-1 and J is TRBJ1-5; 8 positions match TRBD1. CDR1 KGHDR and CDR2 SFDVKD come from the germline V gene. V lost 9 bases and J lost 0; bases outside the gene matches: 18. This CDR3 region has 19 residues. The CDR3 DNA follows: TGTGCCACCGGCGGCGGTCGGGACAGGACGATCATTAGCAATCAGCCCCAGCATTTT. This sequence encodes CATGGGRDRTIISNQPQHF.

This clonotype appeared a single time. J is TRBJ2-3 and V is TRBV19, with 8 nucleotides matching TRBD2. J was trimmed by 9 bases and V by 3 bases; bases with no gene match: 14. The CDR3 is made up of 16 amino acids. Germline V gene data show CDR1 as LNHDA and CDR2 as SQIVND (reference sequence). The CDR3 loop reads CASSILASGFTSTQYF. The CDR3, as DNA: TGTGCCAGTAGTATCCTGGCTAGCGGGTTCACGAGCACGCAGTATTTT.

The sample holds a few counts of this clonotype. V usage is TRBV25-1 and J usage is TRBJ2-3, with a possible D match to TRBD2 (5 bases). In germline, CDR1 is MGHDK, CDR2 SYGVNS. Trimming cost V 2 bases and J 0 bases, with 9 bases left between them. The CDR3 loop spans 15 amino acids. The CDR3: CASSEQRPSTDTQYF. The CDR3 region has the DNA TGTGCCAGCAGTGAACAGCGGCCCAGCACAGATACGCAGTATTTT.

This clonotype was counted only a few times. The chain employs TRBV7-2 and TRBJ1-1; tentative D call: TRBD1 (6 bases). Germline assignment: CDR1 SGHTA and CDR2 FQGNSA. The length of the CDR3 is 15 residues. The V and J ends lost 6 bases and 8 bases respectively, with 22 bases between them. For the CDR3, the DNA is TGTGCCAGCAGTCCGGAACCCTCAGGGGCGCTAGAAGCTTTCTTT. Translating it yields CASSPEPSGALEAFF.

The J gene is TRBJ1-1, the V gene TRBV6-1, with a tentative D call TRBD1 (5 bases). CDR1 is MNHNS and CDR2 is SASEGT in the germline V gene. The V gene lost 6 bases and the J gene lost 2 bases, with 10 bases spanning the gap. The CDR3 loop spans 13 amino acids. DNA for the CDR3: TGTGCCAGCAGGATAGACAGCAACACTGAAGCTTTCTTT. This sequence encodes CASRIDSNTEAFF.

V gene TRBV28 combines with J gene TRBJ1-2; D remains ambiguous. This CDR3 is 16 amino acids long. With 3 bases removed from V and 0 bases from J, the gap between germline ends came to 14 bases. CDR1 and CDR2 (germline): MDHEN, SYDVKM. This CDR3 is CASSLNPGRANYGYTF. CDR3 sequence (DNA): TGTGCCAGCAGTTTGAACCCCGGAAGAGCTAACTATGGCTACACCTTC.

The V and J genes are TRBV11-3 and TRBJ2-3; TRBD2 matches 7 bases. Trimming removed 1 base from V and 2 bases from J; junction bases left unmatched: 9. In germline, CDR1 is SGHNT, CDR2 YENEEA. The CDR3 sequence is 17 residues long. CDR3 in DNA: TGTGCCAGCAGCTTAGGGGATCGACTAGCATCCACAGATACGCAGTATTTT. Protein: CASSLGDRLASTDTQYF.

This chain uses TRBV11-2 with TRBJ1-6, with a tentative D call TRBD1 (6 bases). Deletions cut 4 bases from V and 10 bases from J, with 17 bases between. The CDR3 consists of 15 residues. Looked up from germline, CDR1 is SGHAT and CDR2 is FQNNGV. CDR3 coding DNA: TGTGCCAGCAGCTCAGACTGGGGGGGCAGGTCACCCCTCCACTTT. It translates to CASSSDWGGRSPLHF.

The V gene is TRBV5-6, the J gene TRBJ1-2; TRBD1 agrees at 8 bases. The V and J ends lost 4 bases and 7 bases, in that order; junction bases with no gene match: 15. There are 16 residues in the CDR3. Germline V lookup: CDR1 SGHDT, CDR2 YYEEEE. CDR3 nucleotide sequence: TGTGCCAGCAGCCAAACATTTCACAGGGGGACGGGTGGCTACACCTTC. This encodes CASSQTFHRGTGGYTF.

This rearrangement joins TRBV20-1 to TRBJ2-1; D gene unclear. Between the trimmed V and J ends, which lost 6 bases and 8 bases, there was a span of 20 bases. The CDR3 runs 14 residues. The germline V gene has CDR1 DFQATT and CDR2 SNEGSKA (reference sequence). The DNA for the CDR3 is TGCAGTGCCGGAAACTTAGTAATCGGCGATGAGCAGTTCTTC. Amino acid sequence: CSAGNLVIGDEQFF.

The chain recombines TRBV6-4 with TRBJ1-2; D gene ambiguous. CDR1 is MRHNA, CDR2 SNTAGT, per germline. V was shortened by 3 bases and J by 8 bases, with 10 bases between the two germline ends. The CDR3 loop spans 12 amino acids. CDR3 DNA sequence: TGTGCCAGCAGTGAGGGGATGGGCGGCTACACCTTC. Amino acid sequence: CASSEGMGGYTF.

The chain links TRBV6-5 to TRBJ2-1; D is uncertain. Germline CDR1 MNHEY, CDR2 SVGAGI. Trimming removed 0 bases at V and 10 bases at J, with 4 bases between. CDR3 length: 11 amino acids. The CDR3 coding sequence is TGTGCCAGCAGTTACTCCGGAGAGCAGTTCTTC. Residues: CASSYSGEQFF.

A few counts support this clonotype. The chain employs TRBV6-1 and TRBJ2-1, with TRBD1 matching 8 bases. J gave up 0 bases and V 9 bases, and 25 bases lay outside the gene matches. The CDR3 totals 21 residues. Per germline, CDR1 MNHNS and CDR2 SASEGT. This CDR3 is CARCPPAIRTGRLTSYNEQFF. The CDR3 region has the DNA TGTGCCAGATGCCCCCCGGCCATTAGGACAGGGCGACTAACCTCCTACAATGAGCAGTTCTTC.

The V call is TRBV5-1, the J call TRBJ2-2; D is unresolved. V was trimmed by 4 bases and J by 0 bases, leaving 10 bases between them. The V gene's germline CDR1 is SGHRS and CDR2 YFSETQ. This CDR3 has 15 residues. CDR3 sequence (DNA): TGCGCCAGCAGCCGGTACACTGCGAACACCGGGGAGCTGTTTTTT. Amino acids: CASSRYTANTGELFF.